This is a list of T cell receptor beta chains from one sample in a study of cytomegalovirus exposure and HLA in healthy donors. Some clones are missing from TCRdb's copy, which holds only in-frame ones; the method was immunoSEQ multiplex PCR. The sample lists under 75,000 clones, just under 95% seen once, with about 7% in the top ten. The sample comprised PBMCs. The receptors shown here come from a woman aged 18 to 35 in good health and CMV-seropositive. Each CDR3 is given with its conserved first and last residue. A D gene is named only where the DNA matches it firmly. The listing skips clone size in some rows; elsewhere it reads once, few, many or a size class.

V: TRBV29-1
D: TRBD1
J: TRBJ2-5
size: -
CDR3: CSGNRDRVQETQYF
DNA: TGCAGCGGTAACCGGGACAGGGTACAGGAGACCCAGTACTTC

V: TRBV7-3
D: -
J: TRBJ2-7
size: -
CDR3: CASSSDRAGEQYF
DNA: TGTGCCAGCAGCTCGGACCGGGCGGGAGAGCAGTACTTC

V: TRBV13
D: TRBD2
J: TRBJ2-7
size: -
CDR3: CASSHSTRGAGGPSYEQYF
DNA: TGTGCCAGCAGCCACAGCACCCGCGGGGCGGGAGGACCCTCCTACGAGCAGTACTTC

V: TRBV5-1
D: TRBD2
J: TRBJ2-1
size: -
CDR3: CASSSTGRSYNEQFF
DNA: TGCGCCAGCAGCTCGACCGGGAGGTCCTACAATGAGCAGTTCTTC

V: TRBV19
D: TRBD1
J: TRBJ1-5
size: once
CDR3: CASSSGQGSNQPQHF
DNA: TGTGCCAGTAGTTCCGGACAGGGGAGCAATCAGCCCCAGCATTTT

V: TRBV28
D: -
J: TRBJ1-1
size: -
CDR3: CASPKRGGNTEAFF
DNA: TGTGCCAGCCCTAAGCGGGGAGGGAACACTGAAGCTTTCTTT

V: TRBV28
D: TRBD1
J: TRBJ2-5
size: -
CDR3: CASSPPGTVETQYF
DNA: TGTGCCAGCAGTCCCCCAGGGACAGTGGAGACCCAGTACTTC

V: TRBV21-1
D: -
J: TRBJ1-5
size: -
CDR3: CASSRFRPIPPTACNQPQHF
DNA: TGTGCCAGCAGCAGGTTCAGGCCTATCCCCCCCACGGCTTGCAATCAGCCCCAGCATTTT

V: TRBV25-1
D: -
J: TRBJ2-5
size: -
CDR3: CASSDARVLGETQYF
DNA: TGTGCCAGCAGTGATGCCCGGGTCCTTGGAGAGACCCAGTACTTC

V: TRBV7-8
D: TRBD1
J: TRBJ2-7
size: -
CDR3: CASSLAGIGGQGVLGEQYF
DNA: TGTGCCAGCAGCTTAGCGGGCATCGGGGGACAGGGGGTCCTCGGCGAGCAGTACTTC

V: TRBV5-1
D: TRBD2
J: TRBJ2-7
size: -
CDR3: CASSLTGGLSYEQYF
DNA: TGCGCCAGCAGCTTAACGGGGGGGCTCTCCTACGAGCAGTACTTC

V: TRBV6-6
D: -
J: TRBJ1-4
size: -
CDR3: CASSYSAGAFNEKLFF
DNA: TGTGCCAGCAGTTATTCCGCAGGGGCCTTTAATGAAAAACTGTTTTTT

V: TRBV28
D: -
J: TRBJ1-5
size: -
CDR3: CASRPAGRALQPQHF
DNA: TGTGCCAGCAGACCCGCAGGGCGCGCTCTTCAGCCCCAGCATTTT

V: TRBV10-2
D: -
J: TRBJ2-3
size: -
CDR3: CATREDTQYF
DNA: TGCGCCACCCGAGAAGATACGCAGTATTTT

V: TRBV5-1
D: TRBD1
J: TRBJ2-5
size: -
CDR3: CASSYGTGVYGETQYF
DNA: TGCGCCAGCAGCTATGGGACAGGCGTTTATGGGGAGACCCAGTACTTC

V: TRBV6-5
D: -
J: TRBJ2-1
size: -
CDR3: CASSYSRLGYNEQFF
DNA: TGTGCCAGCAGTTACTCGAGGCTTGGCTACAATGAGCAGTTCTTC

V: TRBV28
D: -
J: TRBJ1-2
size: -
CDR3: CASSLTGTYGYTF
DNA: TGTGCCAGCAGTCTTACAGGGACCTATGGCTACACCTTC

V: TRBV6-5
D: TRBD1
J: TRBJ1-2
size: -
CDR3: CASSFSGTASYGYTF
DNA: TGTGCCAGCAGCTTCTCCGGGACAGCATCCTATGGCTACACCTTC

V: TRBV20-1
D: -
J: TRBJ2-5
size: -
CDR3: CRPVGLEYF
DNA: TGCAGACCTGTGGGACTTGAGTACTTC

V: TRBV7-2
D: TRBD1
J: TRBJ1-3
size: -
CDR3: CASSSKQGGGNTIYF
DNA: TGTGCCAGCAGCTCAAAACAGGGGGGCGGAAACACCATATATTTT

V: TRBV28
D: -
J: TRBJ2-1
size: once
CDR3: CASSLAGQLNEQFF
DNA: TGTGCCAGCAGTTTAGCGGGACAGCTCAATGAGCAGTTCTTC

V: TRBV28
D: -
J: TRBJ1-2
size: few
CDR3: CASSLEGYGYTF
DNA: TGTGCCAGCAGTTTAGAGGGATATGGCTACACCTTC

V: TRBV7-2
D: TRBD2
J: TRBJ2-1
size: -
CDR3: CASSLDSGRFNEQFF
DNA: TGTGCCAGCAGCTTAGATAGCGGGAGATTCAATGAGCAGTTCTTC

V: TRBV7-3
D: -
J: TRBJ2-5
size: once
CDR3: CASSFGGPGETQYF
DNA: TGTGCCAGCAGCTTCGGGGGGCCTGGGGAGACCCAGTACTTC

V: TRBV19
D: -
J: TRBJ1-2
size: -
CDR3: CASNPGSNYGYTF
DNA: TGTGCCAGTAACCCTGGCAGTAACTATGGCTACACCTTC

V: TRBV4-1
D: -
J: TRBJ1-5
size: -
CDR3: CASSQPGNQPQHF
DNA: TGCGCCAGCAGCCAGCCCGGGAATCAGCCCCAGCATTTT

V: TRBV4-3
D: -
J: TRBJ2-7
size: -
CDR3: CASSQAPQGGNEQYF
DNA: TGCGCCAGCAGCCAAGCCCCCCAGGGAGGCAACGAGCAGTACTTC

V: TRBV19
D: TRBD2
J: TRBJ2-7
size: once
CDR3: CASIASGSSEQYF
DNA: TGTGCCAGTATCGCTAGCGGGAGTTCCGAGCAGTACTTC

V: TRBV4-2
D: -
J: TRBJ1-1
size: -
CDR3: CASSQEVQGGTEAFF
DNA: TGTGCCAGCAGCCAAGAAGTACAGGGAGGGACTGAAGCTTTCTTT

V: TRBV11-2
D: TRBD2
J: TRBJ2-7
size: -
CDR3: CASSPGTSGTYEQYF
DNA: TGTGCCAGCAGCCCAGGGACTAGCGGGACCTACGAGCAGTACTTC

V: TRBV25-1
D: TRBD1
J: TRBJ2-5
size: -
CDR3: CASSAPPGQGIETQYF
DNA: TGTGCCAGCAGTGCTCCCCCGGGACAGGGGATAGAGACCCAGTACTTC

V: TRBV11-2
D: -
J: TRBJ2-7
size: once
CDR3: CASSPGGGSTAYEQYF
DNA: TGTGCCAGCAGCCCTGGGGGCGGGAGTACCGCCTACGAGCAGTACTTC

V: TRBV6-6
D: -
J: TRBJ2-1
size: -
CDR3: CASSDRNTLSYNEQFF
DNA: TGTGCCAGCAGCGACAGGAATACTCTCTCCTACAATGAGCAGTTCTTC

V: TRBV5-3
D: -
J: TRBJ2-2
size: -
CDR3: CARSLEGLAGELFF
DNA: TGTGCCAGAAGCTTGGAGGGGTTGGCCGGGGAGCTGTTTTTT

V: TRBV29-1
D: TRBD1
J: TRBJ1-2
size: -
CDR3: CSVETGDNYGYTF
DNA: TGCAGCGTTGAAACAGGGGACAACTATGGCTACACCTTC

V: TRBV28
D: TRBD1
J: TRBJ2-1
size: -
CDR3: CASTQGERRTRDEQFF
DNA: TGTGCCAGCACGCAGGGGGAGAGGAGGACAAGGGATGAGCAGTTCTTC

V: TRBV5-3
D: TRBD1
J: TRBJ2-5
size: -
CDR3: CARSTGTGETQYF
DNA: TGTGCCAGAAGCACGGGGACAGGGGAGACCCAGTACTTC

V: TRBV29-1
D: -
J: TRBJ2-7
size: -
CDR3: CSAVRVGEQYF
DNA: TGCAGCGCCGTCCGGGTGGGTGAGCAGTACTTC

V: TRBV10-3
D: -
J: TRBJ2-1
size: once
CDR3: CAISGANPSGSYNEQFF
DNA: TGTGCCATCAGTGGCGCCAACCCTAGTGGATCCTACAATGAGCAGTTCTTC

V: TRBV28
D: -
J: TRBJ2-5
size: -
CDR3: CASSLIVRGLFQETQYF
DNA: TGTGCCAGCAGTTTAATAGTGCGGGGCTTGTTCCAAGAGACCCAGTACTTC